These 5 T cell receptor beta chains came from one sample sequenced in a study of blood T cell repertoires in COVID-19. Libraries were prepared by immunoSEQ multiplex PCR; TCRdb keeps only in-frame clonotypes and omits some of them. This table has approximately 250,000 clones, approximately 90% appearing once. The sample comprised PBMCs or T cells enriched from blood (not recorded which). These receptors were collected from a woman aged 40 to 55 with acute COVID-19.

V is TRBV5-1 and J is TRBJ1-5, with D maybe TRBD1 (6 bases). There are 14 residues in the CDR3. The germline gives CDR1 SGHRS, CDR2 YFSETQ. V gave up 0 bases and J gave up 7 bases, with 11 bases separating them. CDR3 DNA sequence: TGCGCCAGCAGCTTGGCAGGGGATGGGCAGCCCCAGCATTTT. This codes for CASSLAGDGQPQHF.

The rearrangement joins TRBV7-2 to TRBJ1-1; D gene unclear. The germline CDR1 and CDR2 sequences are SGHTA and FQGNSA. This CDR3 contains 13 residues. Trimming left V 6 bases short and J 1 base short, with 9 bases between. The DNA for the CDR3 is TGTGCCAGCAGAGAACAGACGAACACTGAAGCTTTCTTT. Translated: CASREQTNTEAFF.

CDR3: CAKGRVYGSNTEAFF. The CDR3 nucleotides are TGTGCCAAGGGGAGGGTTTACGGCTCGAACACTGAAGCTTTCTTT. This chain connects TRBV7-2 to TRBJ1-1; tentatively, D is TRBD1 (5 bases). The germline V gene has CDR1 SGHTA and CDR2 FQGNSA. CDR3 length equals 15 residues. V was cut by 10 bases and J by 1 base, with 19 bases left in between.

The chain couples TRBV7-2 to TRBJ2-5, with TRBD2 as a possible D gene (6 bases). Looked up from germline, CDR1 is SGHTA and CDR2 is FQGNSA. The CDR3 runs 12 residues. V was pared by 5 bases and J by 4 bases, with 8 bases between. The CDR3 protein is CASSASVETQYF. CDR3 nucleotides: TGTGCCAGCAGCGCTAGCGTAGAGACCCAGTACTTC.

This chain joins TRBV19 and TRBJ1-2; TRBD1 might be the D (6 bases). Trimming removed 3 bases from V and 2 bases from J, with 7 bases in between. Germline CDR1 LNHDA, CDR2 SQIVND (reference sequence). CDR3 size: 13 residues. CDR3 in DNA: TGTGCCAGTAGTATGACAGGAAACTATGGCTACACCTTC. Translating gives CASSMTGNYGYTF.